This T cell receptor (beta chain) was identified in a study of cytomegalovirus exposure and HLA in healthy donors. Study findings and constraints: Both high specificity and high sensitivity reportedly marked the classifier's diagnosis of cytomegalovirus status.

In the PCR, 60 Vbeta and 13 Jbeta primers were used. Profiling relied on immunoSEQ multiplex PCR, and the TCRdb table lists in-frame clones only, not all of them. In the table there are more than 80,000 clones, about 85% of which are singletons. With 10 bases clipped from V and 1 base from J, the junction kept 8 bases outside the gene matches. Germline lookup yields CDR1 MNHEY and CDR2 SVGAGI. CDR3 length: 15 amino acids. With regard to this clone: The antigen remains unidentified.

Input material: PBMCs. V usage is TRBV6-5 and J usage is TRBJ2-2, with 8 positions matching TRBD1. The sequence came from a female donor in good health and CMV-seropositive. CDR3 loop: CATTGQGLNTGELFF. The CDR3 nucleotides are TGTGCCACCACTGGACAGGGACTGAACACCGGGGAGCTGTTTTTT.